A single sample is the source of the 21 T cell receptor beta chains below, sequenced in a study of blood T cell repertoires in COVID-19. Sequencing used immunoSEQ multiplex PCR; TCRdb keeps in-frame clones, though not all of them. The data hold around 430,000 clones, with around 87% observed a single time. Sequencing input: PBMCs or T cells enriched from blood (not recorded which). These receptor sequences come from a woman aged 45-60 years who had recovered from COVID-19.

This sequence joins TRBV2 and TRBJ2-3; D is undetermined. Trimming cost V 7 bases and J 5 bases, with 7 bases left between them. Germline V gene sequence: CDR1 SNHLY, CDR2 FYNNEI. The CDR3 is made up of 11 amino acids. CDR3 in amino acids: CASNVRDTQYF. CDR3 DNA sequence: TGTGCCAGCAATGTGAGAGATACGCAGTATTTT.

In its sample, this clone was seen a few times. V usage is TRBV10-3 and J usage is TRBJ1-2, with 9 bases aligning to TRBD1. Germline V gene data show CDR1 as ENHRY and CDR2 as SYGVKD. V was clipped by 6 bases and J by 8 bases; unmatched bases: 7. This CDR3 has 13 residues. CDR3 amino acids: CAIRSGTGPGYTF. CDR3 nucleotide sequence: TGTGCCATCAGGTCCGGGACAGGGCCCGGCTACACCTTC.

On this clone: A read error is possible here, since a much larger clone lies one base away. Other nucleotide sequences in the sample specify the same CDR3. The gene calls are TRBV28 and TRBJ1-2; the D is unclear. Germline V gene data show CDR1 as MDHEN and CDR2 as SYDVKM. Trimming took off 2 bases at V and 5 bases at J, with 3 bases between the two ends. This CDR3 contains 11 residues. CDR3 protein: CASSLEYGYTF. Here the CDR3 DNA reads TGTGCCAGCAGTTTAGAGTATGGCTACACCTTC.

The chain has TRBV10-3 and TRBJ1-1; D not certain. CDR1 is ENHRY, CDR2 SYGVKD, per germline. CDR3 length: 12 amino acids. The germline V and J ends were trimmed by 6 bases and 6 bases, with 11 bases remaining between them. The CDR3 loop is CAIRQPGAEAFF. CDR3 nucleotides: TGTGCCATCAGACAACCGGGAGCTGAAGCTTTCTTT.

This sequence joins TRBV28 and TRBJ2-3, with 8 bases matching TRBD1. The V gene's germline CDR1 is MDHEN and CDR2 SYDVKM. Trimming at V came to 1 base and at J to 6 bases, leaving 3 bases not matched to a gene. The CDR3 runs to 14 residues. CDR3 sequence reads: CASSLLYRGDTQYF. DNA of the CDR3: TGTGCCAGCAGTTTATTGTACAGGGGGGATACGCAGTATTTT.

The genes are TRBV2 and TRBJ2-3; the match to TRBD2 covers 10 bases. CDR3 size: 18 residues. V lost 4 bases, J lost 4 bases, and 14 bases stayed unmatched. The germline V gene has CDR1 SNHLY and CDR2 FYNNEI. The CDR3 sequence is CASSGPAGGRKRSDTQYF. The CDR3 region has the DNA TGTGCCAGCAGTGGCCCAGCGGGGGGGCGGAAACGCTCAGATACGCAGTATTTT.

J is TRBJ1-1 and V is TRBV6-4; D remains unclear. The CDR3 totals 14 residues. V shed 4 bases and J shed 1 base, with 10 bases lying between them. Germline loops: CDR1 MRHNA, CDR2 SNTAGT. The CDR3 DNA follows: TGTGCCAGCAGTGCCGAACTCGGGAACACTGAAGCTTTCTTT. Its translation: CASSAELGNTEAFF.

The chain uses TRBV5-1 and TRBJ1-1, with a possible D match to TRBD1 (6 bases). The CDR3 covers 14 residues. Germline CDR1 is SGHRS and CDR2 is YFSETQ. V lost 4 bases to trimming and J lost 8 bases, with 18 bases between them. As DNA, the CDR3 is TGCGCCAGCAGCCATGGGACACCCGGCGGGGAAGCTTTCTTT. It translates to CASSHGTPGGEAFF.

This chain uses TRBV6-1 with TRBJ1-2, with D uncertain. Per the germline V gene, CDR1 is MNHNS and CDR2 is SASEGT. The CDR3 loop spans 13 amino acids. V lost 2 bases and J 2 bases, leaving 6 bases between the germline ends. The chain's CDR3 is CASSEPSNYGYTF. The CDR3 coding sequence is TGTGCCAGCAGTGAACCGTCGAACTATGGCTACACCTTC.

The chain uses TRBV5-5 and TRBJ1-3; D is perhaps TRBD1 (6 bases). The CDR3 covers 16 residues. Germline lookup yields CDR1 SGHKS and CDR2 YYEKEE (reference sequence). V shed 5 bases and J shed 3 bases, with 18 bases lying between them. The CDR3 here is CASRFTTGTFGNTIYF. The CDR3 coding sequence is TGTGCCAGCAGATTCACGACAGGCACTTTTGGAAACACCATATATTTT.

The CDR3 sequence: CASSLVAGGMGNEQFF. In DNA form, the CDR3 reads TGCGCCAGCAGCCTCGTAGCGGGGGGAATGGGGAATGAGCAGTTCTTC. The chain has TRBV4-1 and TRBJ2-1, with TRBD2 matching over 10 bases. Germline-derived CDR1 and CDR2 are MGHRA and YSYEKL. J lost 7 bases, V lost 4 bases, and 10 bases had no gene match. This CDR3 is built from 16 residues.

The chain uses TRBV9 and TRBJ1-1; the D gene is possibly TRBD1 (5 bases). Per the germline V gene, CDR1 is SGDLS and CDR2 is YYNGEE. Trimming took off 0 bases at V and 7 bases at J, with 10 bases between the two ends. The CDR3 is made up of 13 amino acids. Here the CDR3 reads CASSVVGGVEAFF. CDR3 DNA: TGTGCCAGCAGCGTAGTGGGAGGGGTTGAAGCTTTCTTT.

This clone was detected many times. Relative to the germline gene, one junction end is altered; a read error may explain this. This rearrangement joins TRBV20-1 to TRBJ1-4; D unresolved. The CDR3 has 9 residues. CDR1 DFQATT and CDR2 SNEGSKA come from the germline V gene (reference sequence). For the CDR3, the DNA is TGCAGTGCTGGTGTTGACGAGGTTTTT. Translating it yields CSAGVDEVF.

V gene TRBV21-1 combines with J gene TRBJ1-5; the DNA was not used to check the table's D call, TRBD1. TRBV21-1 is listed as a pseudogene. The CDR3 runs 15 residues. CDR3 bases: TGTGCCAGCAGCAGAGATATCAGGAGCAATCAGCCCCAGCATTTT. It specifies CASSRDIRSNQPQHF.

The rearrangement joins TRBV4-1 to TRBJ1-5, with a tentative D call TRBD1 (6 bases). Germline V gene data show CDR1 as MGHRA and CDR2 as YSYEKL. The germline V and J ends were trimmed by 4 bases and 4 bases, with 14 bases remaining between them. The CDR3 has 15 amino acids. CDR3 coding DNA: TGCGCCAGCAGCCGTGCAGGGACACTTAATCAGCCCCAGCATTTT. Protein: CASSRAGTLNQPQHF.

The chain uses TRBV28 and TRBJ1-5, with TRBD1 identical over 8 bases. V lost 8 bases and J lost 4; bases outside the gene matches: 4. This CDR3 comprises 13 residues. Per germline, CDR1 MDHEN and CDR2 SYDVKM. Here the CDR3 reads CASGYRGNQPQHF. The DNA of the CDR3 is TGTGCCAGCGGTTACAGGGGGAATCAGCCCCAGCATTTT.

This chain uses TRBV24-1 with TRBJ2-7; the match to TRBD1 covers 8 bases. The CDR3 runs to 14 residues. V shed 4 bases, J shed 2 bases, and the junction held 3 bases outside the gene matches. Germline values: CDR1 KGHDR, CDR2 SFDVKD. The CDR3: CATSEPGGTYEQYF. The CDR3 nucleotides are TGTGCCACCAGTGAGCCAGGGGGCACCTACGAGCAGTACTTC.

The gene calls are TRBV7-8 and TRBJ1-2; TRBD1 matches 8 bases. This CDR3 comprises 14 residues. CDR1 is SGHVS and CDR2 is FQNEAQ in the germline V gene. V shed 1 base and J 5 bases; nucleotides not matched to a gene: 3. The CDR3 loop is CASSLVDRGYGYTF. The CDR3 region has the DNA TGTGCCAGCAGCTTAGTAGACAGGGGATATGGCTACACCTTC.

The chain employs TRBV2 and TRBJ2-1; weak D call: TRBD2 (5 bases). From germline, CDR1 is SNHLY and CDR2 FYNNEI. V was shortened by 6 bases and J by 8 bases, with 11 bases between the two germline ends. The CDR3 extends over 12 amino acids. Written as DNA, the CDR3 is TGTGCCAGCAGGGGAGATCGGGATGAGCAGTTCTTC. Protein product: CASRGDRDEQFF.

The CDR3 loop is CASSFFQQGAGNTIYF. CDR3 sequence (DNA): TGCGCCAGCAGCTTTTTCCAACAGGGAGCTGGAAACACCATATATTTT. V and J are TRBV5-1 and TRBJ1-3; D perhaps matches TRBD1 (6 bases). The CDR3 is made up of 16 amino acids. Germline assignment: CDR1 SGHRS and CDR2 YFSETQ. With 2 bases removed from V and 2 bases from J, the gap between germline ends came to 14 bases.

This clone was recorded at least ten times. V gene TRBV6-1 combines with J gene TRBJ2-3; possible D gene TRBD2, 5 bases. Germline-derived CDR1 and CDR2 are MNHNS and SASEGT. This CDR3 spans 15 amino acids. V lost 2 bases and J lost 4, with 13 bases in between. CDR3 DNA sequence: TGTGCCAGCAGTGAAAAGGTAGAGGGCGCAGATACGCAGTATTTT. Translation: CASSEKVEGADTQYF.